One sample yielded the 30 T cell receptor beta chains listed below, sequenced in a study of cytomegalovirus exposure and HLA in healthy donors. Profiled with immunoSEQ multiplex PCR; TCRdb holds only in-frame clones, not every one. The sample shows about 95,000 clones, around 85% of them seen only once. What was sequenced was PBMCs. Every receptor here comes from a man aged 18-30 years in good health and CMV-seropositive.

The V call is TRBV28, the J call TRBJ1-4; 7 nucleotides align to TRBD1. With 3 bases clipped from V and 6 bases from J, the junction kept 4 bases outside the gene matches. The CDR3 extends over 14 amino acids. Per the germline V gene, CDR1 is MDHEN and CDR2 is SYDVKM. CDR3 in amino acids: CASSFGQGDEKLFF. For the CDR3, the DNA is TGTGCCAGCAGTTTCGGGCAGGGGGATGAAAAACTGTTTTTT.

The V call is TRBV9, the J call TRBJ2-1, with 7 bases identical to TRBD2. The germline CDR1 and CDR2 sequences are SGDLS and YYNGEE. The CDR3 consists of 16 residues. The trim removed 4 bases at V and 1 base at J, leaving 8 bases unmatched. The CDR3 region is CASSPLSGNSYNEQFF. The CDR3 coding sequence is TGTGCCAGCAGCCCCCTGAGCGGGAATTCCTACAATGAGCAGTTCTTC.

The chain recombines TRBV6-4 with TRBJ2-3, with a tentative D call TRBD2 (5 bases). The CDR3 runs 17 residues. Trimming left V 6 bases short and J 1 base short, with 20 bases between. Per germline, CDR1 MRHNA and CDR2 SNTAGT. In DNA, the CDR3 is TGTGCCAGCAGCATCCGAGCCCCGGGGATGGGCACAGATACGCAGTATTTT. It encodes CASSIRAPGMGTDTQYF.

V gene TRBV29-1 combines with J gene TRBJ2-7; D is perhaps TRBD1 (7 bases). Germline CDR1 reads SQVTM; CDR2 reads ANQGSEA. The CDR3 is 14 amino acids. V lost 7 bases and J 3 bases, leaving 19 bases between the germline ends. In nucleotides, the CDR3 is TGCAGCGGGGGGGACAGTGGGCTTTTCTACGAGCAGTACTTC. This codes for CSGGDSGLFYEQYF.

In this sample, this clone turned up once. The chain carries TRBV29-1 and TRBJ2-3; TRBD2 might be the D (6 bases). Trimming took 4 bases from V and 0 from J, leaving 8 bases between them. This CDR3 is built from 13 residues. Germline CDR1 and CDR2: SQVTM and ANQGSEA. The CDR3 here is CSVGSGSTDTQYF. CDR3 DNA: TGCAGCGTTGGGAGCGGGAGCACAGATACGCAGTATTTT.

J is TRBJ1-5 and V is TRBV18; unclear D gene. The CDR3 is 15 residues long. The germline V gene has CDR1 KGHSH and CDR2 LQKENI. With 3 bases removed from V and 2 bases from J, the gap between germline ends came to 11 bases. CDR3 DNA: TGTGCCAGCTCACCGGCGGCAGTCGGCAATCAGCCCCAGCATTTT. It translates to CASSPAAVGNQPQHF.

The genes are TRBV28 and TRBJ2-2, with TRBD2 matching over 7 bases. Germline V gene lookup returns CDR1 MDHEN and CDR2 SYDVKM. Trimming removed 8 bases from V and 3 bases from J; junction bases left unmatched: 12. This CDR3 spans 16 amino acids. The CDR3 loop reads CASRSVGRGYTGELFF. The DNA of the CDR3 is TGTGCCAGCCGGAGCGTGGGGCGGGGGTACACCGGGGAGCTGTTTTTT.

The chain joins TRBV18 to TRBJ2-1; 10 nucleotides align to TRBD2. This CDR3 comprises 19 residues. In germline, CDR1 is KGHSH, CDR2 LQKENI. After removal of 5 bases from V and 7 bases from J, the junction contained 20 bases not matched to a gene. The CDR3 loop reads CASSVSASGSSIMRNEQFF. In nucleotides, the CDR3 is TGTGCCAGCTCAGTTTCTGCTAGCGGGAGTAGTATCATGAGGAATGAGCAGTTCTTC.

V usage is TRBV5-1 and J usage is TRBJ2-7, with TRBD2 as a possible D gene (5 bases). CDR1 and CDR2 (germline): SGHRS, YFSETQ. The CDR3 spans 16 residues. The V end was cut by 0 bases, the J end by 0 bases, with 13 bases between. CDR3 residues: CASSLVLSGASYEQYF. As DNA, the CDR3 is TGCGCCAGCAGCTTGGTATTGAGCGGAGCCTCCTACGAGCAGTACTTC.

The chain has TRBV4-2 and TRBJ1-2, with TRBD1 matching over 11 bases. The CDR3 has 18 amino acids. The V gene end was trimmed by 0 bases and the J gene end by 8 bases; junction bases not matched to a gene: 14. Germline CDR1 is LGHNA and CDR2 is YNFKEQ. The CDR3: CASSQDRSGQGGLGGYTF. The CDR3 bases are TGTGCCAGCAGCCAAGATAGATCGGGACAGGGGGGTTTGGGAGGCTACACCTTC.

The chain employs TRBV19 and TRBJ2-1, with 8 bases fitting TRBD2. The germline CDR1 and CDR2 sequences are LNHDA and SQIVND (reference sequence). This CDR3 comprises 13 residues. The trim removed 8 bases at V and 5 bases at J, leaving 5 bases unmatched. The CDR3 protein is CASQRESHNEQFF. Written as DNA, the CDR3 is TGTGCCAGTCAGCGGGAGTCCCACAATGAGCAGTTCTTC.

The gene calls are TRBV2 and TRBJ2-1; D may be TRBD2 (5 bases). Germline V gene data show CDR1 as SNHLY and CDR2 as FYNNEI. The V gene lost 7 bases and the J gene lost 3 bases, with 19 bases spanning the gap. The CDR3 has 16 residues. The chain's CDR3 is CASTLPSSGLYNEQFF. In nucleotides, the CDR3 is TGTGCCAGCACCCTACCCTCCAGCGGACTCTACAATGAGCAGTTCTTC.

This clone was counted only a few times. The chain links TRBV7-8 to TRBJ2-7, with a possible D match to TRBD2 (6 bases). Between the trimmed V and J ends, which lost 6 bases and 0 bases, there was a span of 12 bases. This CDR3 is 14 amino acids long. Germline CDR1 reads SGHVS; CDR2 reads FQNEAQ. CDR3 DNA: TGTGCCAGCAGTCGACGGACTACCTCCTACGAGCAGTACGTC. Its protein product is CASSRRTTSYEQYV.

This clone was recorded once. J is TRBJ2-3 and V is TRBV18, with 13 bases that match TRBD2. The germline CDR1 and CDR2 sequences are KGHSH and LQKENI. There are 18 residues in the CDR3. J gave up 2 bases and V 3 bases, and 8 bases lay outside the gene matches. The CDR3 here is CASSPGTSGEPATDTQYF. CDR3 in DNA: TGTGCCAGCTCACCCGGGACTAGCGGGGAGCCCGCCACAGATACGCAGTATTTT.

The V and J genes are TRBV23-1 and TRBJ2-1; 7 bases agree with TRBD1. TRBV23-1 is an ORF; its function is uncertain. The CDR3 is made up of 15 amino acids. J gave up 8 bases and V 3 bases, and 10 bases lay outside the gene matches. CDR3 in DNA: TGCGCCAGCAGTCAGACGACAGGGAGTGAGGATGAGCAGTTCTTC. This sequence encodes CASSQTTGSEDEQFF.

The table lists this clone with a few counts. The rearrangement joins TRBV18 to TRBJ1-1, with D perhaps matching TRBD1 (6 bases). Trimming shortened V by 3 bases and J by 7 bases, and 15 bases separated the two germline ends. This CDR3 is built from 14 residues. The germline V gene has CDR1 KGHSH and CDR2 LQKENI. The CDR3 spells CASSPDLWTVEAFF. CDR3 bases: TGTGCCAGCTCACCCGATCTGTGGACAGTTGAAGCTTTCTTT.

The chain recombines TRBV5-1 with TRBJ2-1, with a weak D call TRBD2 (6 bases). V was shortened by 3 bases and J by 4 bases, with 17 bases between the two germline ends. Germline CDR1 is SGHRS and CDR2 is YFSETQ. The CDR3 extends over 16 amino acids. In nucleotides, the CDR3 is TGCGCCAGCAGCTCCCAGTCGGCGGGGCCTTACAATGAGCAGTTCTTC. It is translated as CASSSQSAGPYNEQFF.

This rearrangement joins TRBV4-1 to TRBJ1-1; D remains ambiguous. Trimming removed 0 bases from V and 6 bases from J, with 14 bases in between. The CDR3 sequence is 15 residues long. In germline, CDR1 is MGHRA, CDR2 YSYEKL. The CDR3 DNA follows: TGCGCCAGCAGCCAAGAGACATCCCACGGGGCTGAAGCTTTCTTT. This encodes CASSQETSHGAEAFF.

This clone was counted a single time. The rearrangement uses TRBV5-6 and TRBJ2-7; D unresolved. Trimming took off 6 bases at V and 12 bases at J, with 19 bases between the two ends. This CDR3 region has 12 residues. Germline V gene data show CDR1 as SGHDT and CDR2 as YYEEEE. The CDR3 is CASTLGSSRPYF. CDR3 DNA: TGTGCCAGCACCCTAGGATCATCAAGGCCGTACTTC. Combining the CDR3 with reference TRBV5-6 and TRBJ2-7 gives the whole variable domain DAGVTQSPTHLIKTRGQQVTLRCSPKSGHDTVSWYQQALGQGPQFIFQYYEEEERQRGNFPDRFSGHQFPNYSSELNVNALLLGDSALYLCASTLGSSRPYFGPGTRLTVT.

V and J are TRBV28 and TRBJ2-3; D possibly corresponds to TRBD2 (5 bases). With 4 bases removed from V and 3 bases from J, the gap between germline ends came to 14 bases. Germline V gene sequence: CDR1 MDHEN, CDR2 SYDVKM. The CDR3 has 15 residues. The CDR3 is CASSYLQWETDTQYF. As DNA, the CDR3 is TGTGCCAGCAGTTACTTACAGTGGGAGACAGATACGCAGTATTTT.

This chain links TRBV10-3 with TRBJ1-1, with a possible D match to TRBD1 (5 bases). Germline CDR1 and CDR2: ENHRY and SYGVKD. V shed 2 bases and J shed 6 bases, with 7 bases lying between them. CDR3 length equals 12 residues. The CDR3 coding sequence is TGTGCCATCAGTGAGCAGGGCCCTGAAGCTTTCTTT. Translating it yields CAISEQGPEAFF.

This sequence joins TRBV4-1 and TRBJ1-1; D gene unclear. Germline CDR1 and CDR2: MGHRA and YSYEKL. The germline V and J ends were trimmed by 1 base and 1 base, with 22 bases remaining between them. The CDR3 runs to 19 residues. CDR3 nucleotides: TGCGCCAGCAGCCAAGCAAGTTGGCCGGGGAGGCTTAAGAACACTGAAGCTTTCTTT. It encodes CASSQASWPGRLKNTEAFF.

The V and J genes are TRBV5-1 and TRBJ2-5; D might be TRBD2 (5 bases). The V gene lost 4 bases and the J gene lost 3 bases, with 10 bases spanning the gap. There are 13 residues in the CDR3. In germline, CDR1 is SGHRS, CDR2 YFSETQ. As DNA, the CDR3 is TGCGCCAGCAGCCCCCAGAGGGAAGAGACCCAGTACTTC. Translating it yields CASSPQREETQYF.

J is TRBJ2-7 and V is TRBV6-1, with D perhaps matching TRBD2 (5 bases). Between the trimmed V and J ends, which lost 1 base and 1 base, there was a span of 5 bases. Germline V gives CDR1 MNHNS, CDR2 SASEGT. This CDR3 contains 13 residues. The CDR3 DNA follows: TGTGCCAGCAGTGAAGGGGAGTCCTACGAGCAGTACGTC. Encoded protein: CASSEGESYEQYV.

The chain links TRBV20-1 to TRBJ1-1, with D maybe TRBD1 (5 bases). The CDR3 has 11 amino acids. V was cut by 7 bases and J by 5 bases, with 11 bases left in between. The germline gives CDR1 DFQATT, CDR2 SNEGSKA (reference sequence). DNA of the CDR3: TGCAGTGTACCGGGGGGTACTGAAGCTTTCTTT. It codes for CSVPGGTEAFF.

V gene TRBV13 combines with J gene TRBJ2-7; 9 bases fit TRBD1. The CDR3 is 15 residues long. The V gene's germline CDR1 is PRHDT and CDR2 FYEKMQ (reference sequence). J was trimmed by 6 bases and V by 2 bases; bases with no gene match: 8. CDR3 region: CASSLTGQGVVEQYF. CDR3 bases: TGTGCCAGCAGCTTAACGGGACAGGGAGTAGTCGAGCAGTACTTC.

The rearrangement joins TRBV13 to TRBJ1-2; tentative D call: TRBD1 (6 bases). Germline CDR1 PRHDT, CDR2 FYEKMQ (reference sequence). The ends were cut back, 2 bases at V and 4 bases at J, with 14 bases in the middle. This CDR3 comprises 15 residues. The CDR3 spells CASSLWTESAYGYTF. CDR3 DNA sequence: TGTGCCAGCAGCTTATGGACAGAATCCGCCTATGGCTACACCTTC.

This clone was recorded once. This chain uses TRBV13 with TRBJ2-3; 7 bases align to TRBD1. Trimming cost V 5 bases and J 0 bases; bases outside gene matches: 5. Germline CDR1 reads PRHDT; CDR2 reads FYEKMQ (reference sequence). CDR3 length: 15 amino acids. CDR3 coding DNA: TGTGCCAGCAGCCCGGGGACAGTTAGCACAGATACGCAGTATTTT. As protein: CASSPGTVSTDTQYF.

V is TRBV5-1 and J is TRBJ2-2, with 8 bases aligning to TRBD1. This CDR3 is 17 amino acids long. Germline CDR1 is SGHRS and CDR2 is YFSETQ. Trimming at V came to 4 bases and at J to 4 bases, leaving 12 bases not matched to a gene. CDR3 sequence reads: CASSGKQGGPATGELFF. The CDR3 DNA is TGCGCCAGCAGCGGAAAACAGGGGGGCCCAGCCACCGGGGAGCTGTTTTTT.

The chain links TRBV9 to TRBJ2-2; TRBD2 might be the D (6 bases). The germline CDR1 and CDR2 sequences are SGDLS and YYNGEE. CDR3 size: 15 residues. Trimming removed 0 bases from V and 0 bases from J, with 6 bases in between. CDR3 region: CASSVGGANTGELFF. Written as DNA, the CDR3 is TGTGCCAGCAGCGTAGGGGGGGCGAACACCGGGGAGCTGTTTTTT.